A selection of T cell receptor beta chains follows, all from one sample in a study of blood T cell repertoires in COVID-19. Libraries were prepared by immunoSEQ multiplex PCR; TCRdb keeps only in-frame clonotypes and omits some of them. The sample comprises fewer than 200,000 clones, more than 75% of which are singletons, and about 5% rests with the top ten. Sequencing was done on a sample of peripheral blood. All receptors come from a man aged 18 to 29 with COVID-19, enrolled during active disease. The CDR3 runs from the conserved cysteine through the conserved F or W. Fields, in order: clone size, CDR3 length, D gene, J gene, V gene, CDR3 DNA, CDR3 protein. A D gene is named only where the DNA matches it firmly. Clone size appears in some rows only: once, few, many, or a class for an expanded clone.

NA	14	TRBD2	TRBJ2-1	TRBV3-1/TRBV3-2	TGTGCCAGCAGCCAGAGCGGGGGGGAAAATGAGCAGTTCTTC	CASSQSGGENEQFF
NA	14	TRBD2	TRBJ2-7	TRBV3-1/TRBV3-2	TGTGCCAGCAGCCAAAGCGGGACCGGCTACGAGCAGTACTTC	CASSQSGTGYEQYF
NA	14	TRBD1	TRBJ1-6	TRBV27	TGTGCCAGCAGTCTAGGACAGGGAGATTCACCCCTCCACTTT	CASSLGQGDSPLHF
few	20	TRBD1	TRBJ1-1	TRBV30	TGTGCCTGGAGTTATCCCGGGACAGGGAATTCGTACGTGAAGAGCACTGAAGCTTTCTTT	CAWSYPGTGNSYVKSTEAFF
NA	13	NA	TRBJ1-2	TRBV28	TGTGCCAGCAGCCGGCCCGGAAAGAGGGGCTACACCTTC	CASSRPGKRGYTF
NA	13	TRBD1	TRBJ1-1	TRBV3-1/TRBV3-2	TGTGCCAGCAGAAGAGGGGGCAACACTGAAGCTTTCTTT	CASRRGGNTEAFF
once	15	TRBD2	TRBJ2-1	TRBV6-5	TGTGCCAGCAGCCCCGAGGGGACTAGCGGGAGAGGGACGTTCTTC	CASSPEGTSGRGTFF
NA	12	NA	TRBJ2-5	TRBV6-5	TGTGCCACGGGTAGGGGTGAGGAGACCCAGTACTTC	CATGRGEETQYF
NA	15	TRBD1	TRBJ1-1	TRBV28	TGTGCCAGCAGTTCTCGGGACAGCATGAACACTGAAGCTTTCTTT	CASSSRDSMNTEAFF
NA	13	NA	TRBJ2-2	TRBV28	TGTGCCAGCAGCGGGATTAACACCGGGGAGCTGTTTTTT	CASSGINTGELFF
NA	18	NA	TRBJ2-2	TRBV19	TGTGCCAGTAGTATAGATCTGCCCGGTCCAGGAAACACCGGGGAGCTGTTTTTT	CASSIDLPGPGNTGELFF